These 32 T cell receptor beta chains were sequenced from one sample in a study of OX40 agonist ivuxolimab in advanced cancers. The assay was immunoSEQ multiplex PCR, and TCRdb's table has in-frame clones only and misses some. The data show under 20,000 clones, 85% to 90% seen once. This material consisted of CD4+ or CD8+ T cells sorted from blood, taken in a trial of the OX40 agonist ivuxolimab. All receptors derive from an adult with an advanced solid tumor such as melanoma, head and neck, liver or kidney cancer.

This clone has only one observation. The chain combines TRBV28 with TRBJ1-4; D is unresolved. The CDR3 extends over 13 amino acids. Trimming pared 6 bases from V and 7 bases from J, leaving 12 bases between. Germline values: CDR1 MDHEN, CDR2 SYDVKM. As DNA, the CDR3 is TGTGCCAGCAGCCTGCCGGGCCGTGAAAAACTGTTTTTT. Its protein product is CASSLPGREKLFF.

This clone appeared once. The V gene is TRBV9, the J gene TRBJ2-7; 10 nucleotides agree with TRBD2. V was clipped by 0 bases and J by 3 bases; unmatched bases: 3. There are 15 residues in the CDR3. Germline V gene sequence: CDR1 SGDLS, CDR2 YYNGEE. The CDR3 nucleotides are TGTGCCAGCAGCGTAGTAGCGGGAGGCGGCTACGAGCAGTACTTC. Its protein product is CASSVVAGGGYEQYF.

The chain couples TRBV27 to TRBJ2-1; D unresolved. This CDR3 has 13 amino acids. Germline V gene sequence: CDR1 MNHEY, CDR2 SMNVEV (reference sequence). V lost 6 bases to trimming and J lost 0 bases, with 6 bases between them. CDR3 amino acids: CASRASSYNEQFF. The CDR3 coding sequence is TGTGCCAGCAGAGCTAGCTCCTACAATGAGCAGTTCTTC.

The V and J genes are TRBV19 and TRBJ1-2, with 7 bases that match TRBD1. The J segment lost 5 bases and the V segment lost 8 bases, leaving 14 bases of the junction unmatched. The CDR3 consists of 15 residues. From germline, CDR1 is LNHDA and CDR2 SQIVND (reference sequence). CDR3 sequence reads: CASHAVAGGFYGYTF. CDR3 DNA: TGTGCCAGTCACGCGGTGGCAGGGGGTTTTTATGGCTACACCTTC.

The CDR3 DNA follows: TGTGCCAGCAGCTTGGGGCCCTACAATGAGCAGTTCTTC. Protein product: CASSLGPYNEQFF. The J gene is TRBJ2-1, the V gene TRBV11-3; tentative D call: TRBD1 (5 bases). The V gene's germline CDR1 is SGHNT and CDR2 YENEEA. V gave up 3 bases and J gave up 2 bases, with 5 bases separating them. CDR3 size: 13 residues.

This clone was picked up one time. The rearrangement links TRBV19 to TRBJ1-1; 7 bases are a match to TRBD1. The CDR3 contains 14 residues. The trim removed 6 bases at V and 3 bases at J, leaving 7 bases unmatched. Germline V CDR1 and CDR2: LNHDA, SQIVND (reference sequence). CDR3 sequence reads: CASRLRGRDTEAFF. The CDR3 DNA reads as TGTGCCAGTAGGCTTAGGGGGCGCGACACTGAAGCTTTCTTT.

This chain joins TRBV10-1 and TRBJ2-1; 10 positions match TRBD2. CDR3 size: 15 residues. The germline V gene has CDR1 WNHNN and CDR2 SYGVQD (reference sequence). V was pared by 1 base and J by 7 bases, with 4 bases of the junction left unmatched. Written as DNA, the CDR3 is TGCGCCAGCAGTGAGTACCTAGCGGGAGAGAATGAGCAGTTCTTC. This codes for CASSEYLAGENEQFF.

The genes are TRBV7-3 and TRBJ2-1; 13 nucleotides agree with TRBD2. CDR1 and CDR2 from the germline V gene are SGHTA and FQGTGA. Unmatched junction bases numbered 10, after V lost 2 bases and J lost 6 bases. There are 18 residues in the CDR3. The CDR3 spells CASSLSVGLAGDGNEQFF. For the CDR3, the DNA is TGTGCCAGCAGCTTATCGGTCGGACTAGCGGGAGACGGCAATGAGCAGTTCTTC.

In its sample, this clone was seen a few times. V usage is TRBV19 and J usage is TRBJ1-1; unclear D gene. The CDR3 has 12 amino acids. The germline V gene has CDR1 LNHDA and CDR2 SQIVND (reference sequence). The V end lost 5 bases, the J end lost 3 bases, and 7 bases lay between the germline ends. In DNA form, the CDR3 reads TGTGCCAGTAGTTGGGCGGACACTGAAGCTTTCTTT. Translated, it gives CASSWADTEAFF.

The sample holds a few counts of this clone. The chain carries TRBV7-6 and TRBJ2-3; 8 nucleotides align to TRBD1. Trimming cost V 5 bases and J 2 bases; bases outside gene matches: 9. CDR1 is SGHVS and CDR2 is FNYEAQ in the germline V gene. The CDR3 totals 16 residues. CDR3 DNA sequence: TGTGCCAGCAGCACCTGGACAGGGCTAACCACAGATACGCAGTATTTT. This translates into CASSTWTGLTTDTQYF.

The V call is TRBV29-1, the J call TRBJ2-2, with D tentatively TRBD2 (5 bases). The CDR3 loop spans 13 amino acids. The germline V gene has CDR1 SQVTM and CDR2 ANQGSEA. Trimming left V 6 bases short and J 1 base short, with 9 bases between. The CDR3: CSVGLMNTGELFF. CDR3 nucleotides: TGCAGCGTAGGACTCATGAACACCGGGGAGCTGTTTTTT.

The V and J genes are TRBV19 and TRBJ2-5; D is undetermined. The germline V gene encodes CDR1 LNHDA and CDR2 SQIVND (reference sequence). Trimming cost V 6 bases and J 5 bases, with 13 bases left between them. The length of the CDR3 is 13 residues. The CDR3 nucleotides read TGTGCCAGTAGCCCCAGCGCAATCGAGACCCAGTACTTC. It yields the protein CASSPSAIETQYF.

CDR3 in DNA: TGTGCCAGCAGCTTATTGCGGGCCACAGATACGCAGTATTTT. Translating it yields CASSLLRATDTQYF. The chain recombines TRBV7-9 with TRBJ2-3; D is possibly TRBD2 (5 bases). Per germline, CDR1 SEHNR and CDR2 FQNEAQ (reference sequence). V shed 2 bases and J shed 2 bases, with 8 bases lying between them. CDR3 length: 14 residues.

The V and J genes are TRBV7-3 and TRBJ2-7; the D is unclear. CDR1 and CDR2 (germline): SGHTA, FQGTGA. The CDR3 spans 11 residues. Trimming pared 9 bases from V and 5 bases from J, leaving 11 bases between. The CDR3: CARDLVDEQYF. The CDR3 region has the DNA TGTGCCAGGGATCTAGTAGACGAGCAGTACTTC.

The chain links TRBV27 to TRBJ2-3; TRBD2 is a possible D gene (6 bases). Germline CDR1 reads MNHEY; CDR2 reads SMNVEV (reference sequence). V was cut by 4 bases and J by 7 bases, with 12 bases left in between. This CDR3 contains 13 residues. The CDR3 nucleotides are TGTGCCAGCAGTTACTCTAGCGACCATACGCAGTATTTT. Protein: CASSYSSDHTQYF.

This clone is labeled as medium-sized. The V call is TRBV6-9, the J call TRBJ1-5; a possible D gene is TRBD1 (5 bases). Germline V gene data show CDR1 as MNHGY and CDR2 as SVAAGI. The CDR3 is made up of 14 amino acids. Trimming removed 3 bases from V and 4 bases from J, with 10 bases in between. As DNA, the CDR3 is TGTGCCAGCAGTTACGCGGGACGAAATCAGCCCCAGCATTTT. This codes for CASSYAGRNQPQHF.

This rearrangement joins TRBV11-2 to TRBJ2-7, with D possibly TRBD2 on 6 matching bases. The germline V gene has CDR1 SGHAT and CDR2 FQNNGV. Trimming removed 4 bases at V and 4 bases at J, with 11 bases between. The CDR3 sequence is 13 residues long. The CDR3 loop reads CASSSGSPYEQYF. CDR3 bases: TGTGCCAGCAGCTCCGGGAGCCCTTACGAGCAGTACTTC.

V is TRBV7-3 and J is TRBJ2-1, with 7 nucleotides matching TRBD2. With V trimmed by 5 bases and J by 7 bases, 5 bases remained unmatched. Germline V lookup: CDR1 SGHTA, CDR2 FQGTGA. This CDR3 comprises 13 residues. The CDR3 DNA reads as TGTGCCAGCAGCCCTGCACTAGCGAATGAGCAGTTCTTC. Amino acid sequence: CASSPALANEQFF.

The chain links TRBV15 to TRBJ2-3; D is ambiguous. Per the germline V gene, CDR1 is LNHNV and CDR2 is YYDKDF (reference sequence). This CDR3 has 13 amino acids. Trimming removed 1 base at V and 6 bases at J, with 8 bases between. CDR3 sequence reads: CATSRGMVDTQYF. The CDR3 DNA reads TGTGCCACCAGCAGAGGGATGGTTGATACGCAGTATTTT.

The chain carries TRBV25-1 and TRBJ1-6; TRBD1 might be the D (5 bases). CDR1 is MGHDK, CDR2 SYGVNS, per germline. V dropped 6 bases and J dropped 11 bases, with 14 bases sitting between them. The CDR3 is made up of 13 amino acids. CDR3 coding DNA: TGTGCCAGCAGGACCGTGGGGGATACACCCCTCCACTTT. This sequence encodes CASRTVGDTPLHF. Complete variable domain (other parts from reference TRBV25-1 and TRBJ1-6): EADIYQTPRYLVIGTGKKITLECSQTMGHDKMYWYQQDPGMELHLIHYSYGVNSTEKGDLSSESTVSRIRTEHFPLTLESARPSHTSQYLCASRTVGDTPLHFGNGTRLTVT.

This clone was detected only once. The rearrangement uses TRBV6-4 and TRBJ2-1; TRBD2 matches at 7 bases. The V segment lost 0 bases and the J segment 7 bases; nucleotides outside the gene matches: 6. The length of the CDR3 is 15 residues. Germline values: CDR1 MRHNA, CDR2 SNTAGT. CDR3 sequence reads: CASSDSSGKGNEQFF. The CDR3 bases are TGTGCCAGCAGTGACTCGAGCGGGAAGGGAAATGAGCAGTTCTTC.

V usage is TRBV18 and J usage is TRBJ2-5, with a tentative D call TRBD2 (6 bases). The DNA end favors TRBJ2-7, so the J call may be wrong. Looked up from germline, CDR1 is KGHSH and CDR2 is LQKENI. The CDR3 runs to 12 residues. CDR3 nucleotide sequence: TGTGCCAGCTCCCCGGGACTCTACGAGCAGTACTTC. Protein sequence: CASSPGLYEQYF.

The V gene is TRBV11-3, the J gene TRBJ1-1; D is possibly TRBD1 (5 bases). In germline, CDR1 is SGHNT, CDR2 YENEEA. This CDR3 spans 12 amino acids. V lost 0 bases and J 11 bases, leaving 10 bases between the germline ends. CDR3 sequence reads: CASSLESGGAFF. CDR3 sequence (DNA): TGTGCCAGCAGCTTAGAATCGGGGGGTGCTTTCTTT.

The genes are TRBV5-1 and TRBJ1-3; possibly TRBD1 for D (6 bases). This CDR3 has 15 residues. V shed 0 bases and J shed 4 bases, with 11 bases lying between them. Germline CDR1 and CDR2: SGHRS and YFSETQ. CDR3 protein: CASSLVEGDGNTIYF. The CDR3 coding sequence is TGCGCCAGCAGCTTGGTGGAGGGGGACGGAAACACCATATATTTT.

The chain joins TRBV19 to TRBJ1-5; D is ambiguous. Germline loops: CDR1 LNHDA, CDR2 SQIVND (reference sequence). The CDR3 sequence is 13 residues long. V dropped 5 bases and J dropped 3 bases, with 8 bases sitting between them. This chain's CDR3 is CASSDDYNQPQHF. The DNA for the CDR3 is TGTGCCAGTAGTGACGACTACAATCAGCCCCAGCATTTT.

The chain is built from TRBV4-1 and TRBJ2-5, with 8 bases that match TRBD2. The DNA end is a closer match to TRBJ2-7, so the J assignment may be wrong. CDR1 is MGHRA, CDR2 YSYEKL, per germline. The CDR3 is made up of 16 amino acids. The CDR3 DNA sequence: TGCGCCAGCAGCCAAGATGGAAGCGGGAGCTCCTACGAGCAGTACTTC. Its translation is CASSQDGSGSSYEQYF.

The genes are TRBV6-5 and TRBJ1-1; D is undetermined. The CDR3 sequence is 15 residues long. V gave up 4 bases and J gave up 0 bases, with 12 bases separating them. Per germline, CDR1 MNHEY and CDR2 SVGAGI. In nucleotides, the CDR3 is TGTGCCAGCAGTTTCGGTTCGGTTATGAACACTGAAGCTTTCTTT. Translated: CASSFGSVMNTEAFF.

V usage is TRBV5-6 and J usage is TRBJ2-7; D is unresolved. This CDR3 contains 13 residues. Trimming took off 0 bases at V and 5 bases at J, with 9 bases between the two ends. CDR1 and CDR2 (germline): SGHDT, YYEEEE. CDR3 protein: CASSLGPGDEQYF. CDR3 sequence (DNA): TGTGCCAGCAGCTTGGGTCCAGGCGACGAGCAGTACTTC.

This CDR3 is CASSGREFQETQYF. The CDR3 bases are TGTGCCAGCTCAGGGAGGGAATTCCAAGAGACCCAGTACTTC. This chain joins TRBV6-1 and TRBJ2-5, with 7 bases that match TRBD2. The CDR3 runs 14 residues. In germline, CDR1 is MNHNS, CDR2 SASEGT. V gave up 8 bases and J gave up 1 base; unmatched junction bases: 7.

This chain uses TRBV19 with TRBJ2-1; D might be TRBD1 (6 bases). The germline gives CDR1 LNHDA, CDR2 SQIVND (reference sequence). V lost 7 bases and J lost 9, with 13 bases in between. The CDR3 is 12 amino acids. As DNA, the CDR3 is TGTGCCAGTAACACAGGGTCGATTGAGCAGTTCTTC. Its protein product is CASNTGSIEQFF.

The rearrangement joins TRBV7-8 to TRBJ2-5; TRBD1 matches at 7 bases. Germline CDR1 is SGHVS and CDR2 is FQNEAQ. With 1 base clipped from V and 5 bases from J, the junction kept 7 bases outside the gene matches. This CDR3 contains 15 residues. CDR3 DNA sequence: TGTGCCAGCAGCTTAGGTTTAGGGGGCAGGGAGACCCAGTACTTC. Residues: CASSLGLGGRETQYF.

CDR3 in amino acids: CASSSPKTGSSYEQYF. The CDR3 coding sequence is TGTGCCAGCAGCTCCCCCAAAACAGGTAGCTCCTACGAGCAGTACTTC. This sequence joins TRBV11-3 and TRBJ2-7, with D perhaps TRBD1 (5 bases). CDR1 and CDR2 from the germline V gene are SGHNT and YENEEA. CDR3 length: 16 residues. V shed 4 bases and J shed 0 bases, with 16 bases lying between them. Full variable domain (outside the CDR3, taken from reference TRBV11-3 and TRBJ2-7): EAGVVQSPRYKIIEKKQPVAFWCNPISGHNTLYWYLQNLGQGPELLIRYENEEAVDDSQLPKDRFSAERLKGVDSTLKIQPAELGDSAVYLCASSSPKTGSSYEQYFGPGTRLTVT.